The T cell receptor beta chain under discussion was sequenced for a study of blood T cell repertoires in COVID-19. Overall study: Acute-phase and convalescent COVID-19 samples originated in the United States, Italy and Spain. In each case, the material was cDNA or gDNA derived from T cells, B-cell-depleted T cells, or PBMCs.

The germline gives CDR1 SGHRS, CDR2 YFSETQ. After removal of 3 bases from V and 7 bases from J, the junction contained 9 bases not matched to a gene. This CDR3 contains 14 residues. The authors' processing: The assay estimated nucleated cells by amplifying reference gene primers. This table comes from immunoSEQ multiplex PCR, and its TCRdb copy is limited to in-frame clones, with some not included. V, J and clone size were drawn from that table, and D and trimming were deduced from the DNA. The sample shows about 26,000 clones, nearly 90% of them seen only once. Sequenced input: peripheral blood. This chain connects TRBV5-1 to TRBJ1-1; 7 bases match TRBD1. The clonotype comes from a man aged 65-85 years with acute or convalescent COVID-19. The CDR3 reads CASSWGTDLGEAFF. CDR3 nucleotide sequence: TGCGCCAGCAGCTGGGGGACAGACTTGGGTGAAGCTTTCTTT.